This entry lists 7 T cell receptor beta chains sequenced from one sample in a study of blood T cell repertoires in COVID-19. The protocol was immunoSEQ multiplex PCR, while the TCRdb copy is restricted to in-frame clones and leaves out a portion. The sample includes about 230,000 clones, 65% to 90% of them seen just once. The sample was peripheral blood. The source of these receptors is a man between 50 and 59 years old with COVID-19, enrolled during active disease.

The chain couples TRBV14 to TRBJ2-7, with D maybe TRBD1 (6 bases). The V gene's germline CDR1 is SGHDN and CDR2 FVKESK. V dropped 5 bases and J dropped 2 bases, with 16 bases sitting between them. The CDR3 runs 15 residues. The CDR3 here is CASSSLGTKPYEQYF. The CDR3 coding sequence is TGTGCCAGCAGCAGCCTCGGGACAAAACCCTACGAGCAGTACTTC.

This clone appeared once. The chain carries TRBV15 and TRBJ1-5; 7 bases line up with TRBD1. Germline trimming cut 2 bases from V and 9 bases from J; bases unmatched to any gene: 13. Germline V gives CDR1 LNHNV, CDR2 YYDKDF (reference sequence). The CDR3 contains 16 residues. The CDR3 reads CATSRRTGQAGRPQHF. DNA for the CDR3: TGTGCCACCAGCAGACGAACTGGACAGGCTGGAAGGCCCCAGCATTTT.

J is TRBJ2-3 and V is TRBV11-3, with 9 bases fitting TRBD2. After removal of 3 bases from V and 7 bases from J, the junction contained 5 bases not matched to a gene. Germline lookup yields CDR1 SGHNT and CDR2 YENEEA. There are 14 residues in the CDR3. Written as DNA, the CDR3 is TGTGCCAGCAGCTTGGATAGCGGGAGTAATACGCAGTATTTT. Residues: CASSLDSGSNTQYF.

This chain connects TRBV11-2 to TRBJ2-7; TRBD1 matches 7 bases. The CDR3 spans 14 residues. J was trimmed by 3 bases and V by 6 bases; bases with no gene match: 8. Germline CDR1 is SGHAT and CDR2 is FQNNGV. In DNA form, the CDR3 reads TGTGCCAGCAGTCAGAAAAACAGGGGCTACGAGCAGTACTTC. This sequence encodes CASSQKNRGYEQYF.

The CDR3 DNA reads as TGTGCCAGCAGTTGGACTAGCGGAAAGCAGTTCTTC. Amino acids: CASSWTSGKQFF. The chain has TRBV12-3 or TRBV12-4 and TRBJ2-1, with 10 nucleotides matching TRBD2. The V and J ends lost 4 bases and 11 bases, in that order; junction bases with no gene match: 2. The CDR3 runs to 12 residues.

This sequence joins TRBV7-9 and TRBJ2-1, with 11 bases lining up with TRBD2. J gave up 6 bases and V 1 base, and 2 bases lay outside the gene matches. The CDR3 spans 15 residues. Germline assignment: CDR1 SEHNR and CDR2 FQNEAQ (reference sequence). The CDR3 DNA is TGTGCCAGCAGCTTAGTAGCGGGGGGGCCCAATGAGCAGTTCTTC. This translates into CASSLVAGGPNEQFF.

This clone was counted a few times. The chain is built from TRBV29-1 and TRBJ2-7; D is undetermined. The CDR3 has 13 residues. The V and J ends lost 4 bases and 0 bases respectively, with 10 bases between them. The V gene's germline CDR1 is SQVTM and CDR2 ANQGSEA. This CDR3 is CSVGTEFSYEQYF. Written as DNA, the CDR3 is TGCAGCGTTGGTACAGAGTTCTCCTACGAGCAGTACTTC.